Reported below is one T cell receptor (beta chain). Its antigen is undetermined. This specimen comes from a study of CD8 T cells in ankylosing spondylitis. Trimming stripped 2 bases from V and 9 bases from J, with 17 bases between. Looked up from germline, CDR1 is DFQATT and CDR2 is SNEGSKA (reference sequence). The CDR3 covers 14 residues. Study results and limitations: Ankylosing spondylitis blood appeared to be characterized by a TCR beta motif of eight highly homologous variants. Reactive arthritis synovial fluid and blood previously showed some of these motif variants.

Libraries for TCR beta were made by quantitative 5'-RACE with molecular barcodes. A single record per CDR3 protein comes from TCRdb applying MiXCR to the 5' RACE reads. Among about 140,000 distinct CDR3 sequences listed, 7% to 9% were seen once. The chain is built from TRBV20-1 and TRBJ2-4, with D possibly matching TRBD1 (6 bases). The receptor comes from a male donor with ankylosing spondylitis. The sequenced material came from synovial fluid, either unsorted or a sorted T cell fraction (not recorded which). The CDR3 DNA follows: TGCAGTGCTAGAAACAGGGAAGTACTGAGCATTCAGTACTTC. Its protein is CSARNREVLSIQYF.